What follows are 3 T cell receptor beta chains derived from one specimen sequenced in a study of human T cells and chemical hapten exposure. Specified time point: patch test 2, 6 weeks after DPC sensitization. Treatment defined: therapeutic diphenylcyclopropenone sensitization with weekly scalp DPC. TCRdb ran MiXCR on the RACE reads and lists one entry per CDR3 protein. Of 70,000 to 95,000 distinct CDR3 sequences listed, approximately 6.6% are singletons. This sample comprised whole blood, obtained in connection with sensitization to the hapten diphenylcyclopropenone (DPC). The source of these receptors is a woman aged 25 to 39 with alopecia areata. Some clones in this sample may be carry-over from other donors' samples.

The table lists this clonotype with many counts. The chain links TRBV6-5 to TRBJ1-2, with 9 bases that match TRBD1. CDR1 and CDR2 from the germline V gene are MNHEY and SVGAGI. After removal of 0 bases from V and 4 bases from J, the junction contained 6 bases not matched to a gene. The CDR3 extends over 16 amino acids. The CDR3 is CASSYSLQGAFYGYTF. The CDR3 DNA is TGTGCCAGCAGTTACTCATTACAGGGGGCTTTCTATGGCTACACCTTC.

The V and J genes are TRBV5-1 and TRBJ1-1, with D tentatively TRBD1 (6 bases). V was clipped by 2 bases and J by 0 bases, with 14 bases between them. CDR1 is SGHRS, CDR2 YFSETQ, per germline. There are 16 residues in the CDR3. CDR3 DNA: TGCGCCAGCAGCTTACTAACAGGGATCATGAACACTGAAGCTTTCTTT. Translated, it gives CASSLLTGIMNTEAFF.

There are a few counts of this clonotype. The CDR3 DNA is TGTGCCAGCAGTTACTCGACTGACTACGAGCAGTACTTC. It yields the protein CASSYSTDYEQYF. This chain uses TRBV6-6 with TRBJ2-7; D call uncertain. V lost 0 bases and J lost 3, with 6 bases in between. The CDR3 spans 13 residues. Germline V lookup: CDR1 MNHNY, CDR2 SVGAGI (reference sequence).